This record looks at one T cell receptor (beta chain) sequence and its context. Its antigen is unknown. These data are taken from a study of vaccination effects on CD4 cells after COVID-19. Sequencing followed a ViraFEST assay step that expanded antigen-specific CD4+ T cells with viral peptide pools. Culture lasted about ten days before CD4+ T cell isolation. Convalescent patients had PCR-confirmed SARS-CoV-2 infection between March and December 2020. Wells of a few million PBMC each were grown with around 10 IU/ml IL-2 and about 9.7 ug/ml peptides. Half-medium changes using IL-2 medium occurred on days 3 and 7. Trimming cost V 4 bases and J 6 bases, with 13 bases left between them. The CDR3 runs to 14 residues. Germline V gene data show CDR1 as SGHRS and CDR2 as YFSETQ. Libraries were prepared by immunoSEQ multiplex PCR; TCRdb keeps only in-frame clonotypes and omits some of them. Of under 25,000 clones listed, approximately 74% were seen once; the top ten hold approximately 17%.

Study findings and constraints: Convalescent post-vaccine spike-reactive clones were mostly newly vaccine-induced.

The clonotype was recovered from a human donor who had a prior SARS-CoV-2 infection. This chain joins TRBV5-1 and TRBJ1-4; D possibly corresponds to TRBD1 (5 bases). This sample comprised CD4+ T cells from PBMCs cultured with SARS-CoV-2 spike peptides, obtained before COVID-19 vaccination. CDR3 coding DNA: TGCGCCAGCAGCCATCAGGGTTTACATGAAAAACTGTTTTTT. It yields the protein CASSHQGLHEKLFF.